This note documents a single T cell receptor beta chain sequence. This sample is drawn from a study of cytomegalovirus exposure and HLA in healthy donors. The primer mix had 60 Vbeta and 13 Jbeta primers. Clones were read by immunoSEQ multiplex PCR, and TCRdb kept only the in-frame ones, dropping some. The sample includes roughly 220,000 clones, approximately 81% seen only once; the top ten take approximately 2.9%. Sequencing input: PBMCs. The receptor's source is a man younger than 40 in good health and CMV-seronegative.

Written as DNA, the CDR3 is TGCGCCAGCAGCTTGGAGGAGGCCCAGTACTTC. Translated, it gives CASSLEEAQYF. V is TRBV5-1 and J is TRBJ2-5; a possible D gene is TRBD2 (5 bases). The CDR3 has 11 residues. Trimming removed 0 bases from V and 9 bases from J, with 6 bases in between. CDR1 is SGHRS, CDR2 YFSETQ, per germline.